The text below deals with one TCR beta chain. The sample comes from a study of blood T cell repertoires in COVID-19. Study in general: COVID-19 samples from acute and convalescent phases originated in the United States, Italy and Spain. In each case, the material was cDNA or gDNA derived from T cells, B-cell-depleted T cells, or PBMCs.

J was trimmed by 5 bases and V by 4 bases; bases with no gene match: 10. The CDR3 length is 16 residues. Germline V gene lookup returns CDR1 SGHVS and CDR2 FNYEAQ. Authors' analysis steps: Reference gene primers were amplified, and this amplification served to estimate nucleated cell counts. The data were produced by immunoSEQ multiplex PCR, yet TCRdb's version contains in-frame clones alone and is incomplete. V, J and clone size are taken as reported in that table, and D and trimming were inferred from the DNA itself. The profile covers around 250,000 clones, with approximately 87% appearing a single time and about 5.9% taken by the ten largest.

The chain has TRBV7-6 and TRBJ2-4; 8 nucleotides line up with TRBD1. The sequencing sample was made of peripheral blood. The origin of this receptor is a man in his 60s with acute or convalescent COVID-19. In DNA form, the CDR3 reads TGTGCCAGCAGCTCCCCCCTGGGGACAGGAGAAAACATTCAGTACTTC. This gives the protein CASSSPLGTGENIQYF.